The rows below give T cell receptor beta chains drawn from one sample of a study of blood T cell repertoires in COVID-19. Measured with immunoSEQ multiplex PCR; TCRdb has only the in-frame clones, and not every one. The table lists some 200,000 clones, about 80% of them singletons. The sequenced sample was peripheral blood. The receptors originated from a woman under 40 who had recovered from COVID-19. CDR3s include the opening cysteine and the closing phenylalanine or tryptophan. D genes are given only for firm matches. Rows give clone size only sometimes, using once, few, many, or a class for an expanded clone.

>.|TRBJ2-5|TRBV5-5|.
CASSWRLAGEKETQYF
TGTGCCAGCAGCTGGAGGTTGGCTGGTGAGAAAGAGACCCAGTACTTC
>TRBD1|TRBJ2-5|TRBV24-1|.
CATSGGDRGTQETQYF
TGTGCCACCAGTGGGGGGGACAGGGGGACACAAGAGACCCAGTACTTC
>.|TRBJ1-5|TRBV28|.
CATARDGGQPQHF
TGTGCCACTGCCAGGGATGGGGGGCAGCCCCAGCATTTT
>TRBD1|TRBJ1-3|TRBV28|.
CASSFLGTGAGNTIYF
TGTGCCAGCAGTTTCCTGGGGACAGGGGCTGGAAACACCATATATTTT
>TRBD1|TRBJ2-2|TRBV6-4|.
CASSDRDRGNTGELFF
TGTGCCAGCAGTGACCGGGACAGGGGGAACACCGGGGAGCTGTTTTTT
>.|TRBJ2-1|TRBV11-3|.
CASSLDARVSSYNEQFF
TGTGCCAGCAGCTTAGATGCTAGAGTTAGCTCCTACAATGAGCAGTTCTTC
>.|TRBJ2-7|TRBV2|.
CASSTDSYEQYF
TGTGCCAGCAGTACCGACAGCTACGAGCAGTACTTC
>TRBD2|TRBJ2-7|TRBV5-6|.
CASSLGRGGTYEQYF
TGTGCCAGCAGCTTGGGTAGGGGAGGGACCTACGAGCAGTACTTC
>.|TRBJ1-6|TRBV21-1|.
CASSKAPGLAPLHF
TGTGCCAGCAGCAAGGCGCCGGGGCTAGCGCCCCTCCACTTT
>.|TRBJ2-1|TRBV6-2/TRBV6-3|.
CASSYTYNEQFF
TGTGCCAGCAGTTATACCTACAATGAGCAGTTCTTC
>TRBD1|TRBJ1-5|TRBV19|.
CASSTPGQGKQPQHF
TGTGCCAGTAGTACCCCGGGACAGGGAAAACAGCCCCAGCATTTT
>TRBD1|TRBJ1-6|TRBV5-1|.
CASSLEAGGNNSPLHF
TGCGCCAGCAGCTTGGAGGCAGGGGGCAATAATTCACCCCTCCACTTT
>TRBD1|TRBJ1-1|TRBV24-1|.
CATTPGTGALLTTEAFF
TGTGCCACCACCCCTGGGACAGGGGCCCTCCTGACCACTGAAGCTTTCTTT
>.|TRBJ2-7|TRBV18|few
CASSTGAPFYEQYF
TGTGCCAGCTCTACCGGAGCTCCATTCTACGAGCAGTACTTC
>.|TRBJ1-1|TRBV3-1/TRBV3-2|.
CASSQDQRGTEAFF
TGTGCCAGCAGCCAAGATCAGAGAGGGACTGAAGCTTTCTTT
>.|TRBJ1-1|TRBV15|.
CATSDYVEANTEAFF
TGTGCCACCAGCGATTATGTGGAGGCAAACACTGAAGCTTTCTTT
>TRBD2|TRBJ2-1|TRBV30|.
CAWSETSGMGQFF
TGTGCCTGGAGTGAGACTAGCGGGATGGGGCAGTTCTTC
>.|TRBJ1-4|TRBV7-9|.
CASSLASGEKLFF
TGTGCCAGCAGCTTGGCCTCGGGTGAAAAACTGTTTTTT
>.|TRBJ1-5|TRBV28|.
CASSLRGVGNQPQHF
TGTGCCAGCAGTTTGCGGGGGGTAGGCAATCAGCCCCAGCATTTT
>TRBD1|TRBJ2-1|TRBV7-9|.
CASSLAPHPGGKSNEQFF
TGTGCCAGCAGCTTAGCCCCCCACCCAGGGGGAAAGTCGAATGAGCAGTTCTTC
>.|TRBJ2-7|TRBV5-4|.
CASSATGSYEQYF
TGTGCCAGCAGCGCCACAGGGAGCTACGAGCAGTACTTC
>.|TRBJ1-2|TRBV28|.
CASSLNRMGSPDYGYTF
TGTGCCAGCAGTTTAAATAGAATGGGGAGCCCCGACTATGGCTACACCTTC
>.|TRBJ2-2|TRBV7-3|many
CASSLTRTETVGELFF
TGTGCCAGCAGCTTAACCCGGACAGAGACAGTTGGGGAGCTGTTTTTT
>.|TRBJ1-2|TRBV12-3/TRBV12-4|.
CASSSRTEGGYTF
TGTGCCAGCAGTTCCCGGACAGAGGGTGGCTACACCTTC
>.|TRBJ2-5|TRBV5-4|.
CASSSQETQYF
TGTGCCAGCAGCTCGCAAGAGACCCAGTACTTC
>.|TRBJ2-1|TRBV6-1|.
CASSDPLAVYNEQFF
TGTGCCAGCAGTGACCCCCTAGCTGTCTACAATGAGCAGTTCTTC
>TRBD2|TRBJ2-7|TRBV9|.
CASSVDFSGTSYEQYF
TGTGCCAGCAGCGTAGATTTTAGCGGGACCTCCTACGAGCAGTACTTC
>.|TRBJ1-2|TRBV28|.
CASSLSGRDYGYTF
TGTGCCAGCAGTTTATCAGGGAGGGACTATGGCTACACCTTC
>TRBD1|TRBJ2-5|TRBV6-5|.
CASSYGDRLGETQYF
TGTGCCAGCAGTTACGGGGACAGGTTAGGGGAGACCCAGTACTTC
>.|TRBJ2-5|TRBV10-3|.
CAISAGQKETQYF
TGTGCCATCAGTGCCGGACAGAAAGAGACCCAGTACTTC
>TRBD1|TRBJ1-6|TRBV5-1|.
CASSLSGGRESPLHF
TGCGCCAGCAGCTTGTCAGGGGGCAGAGAGTCACCCCTCCACTTT
>TRBD1|TRBJ1-4|TRBV18|.
CASSGQGANEKLFF
TGTGCCAGCTCTGGACAGGGGGCAAATGAAAAACTGTTTTTT
>.|TRBJ2-3|TRBV21-1|.
CASSKGPTGGVDTQYF
TGTGCCAGCAGCAAAGGCCCGACAGGGGGAGTAGATACGCAGTATTTT
>.|TRBJ2-5|TRBV3-1/TRBV3-2|.
CASVTSPHSQETQYF
TGTGCCAGCGTGACTTCTCCGCACTCACAAGAGACCCAGTACTTC
>.|TRBJ1-5|TRBV18|.
CASSPRQGNQPQHF
TGTGCCAGCTCACCACGGCAGGGCAATCAGCCCCAGCATTTT
>.|TRBJ1-1|TRBV27|.
CASRATLATEAFF
TGTGCCAGCAGGGCAACATTGGCCACTGAAGCTTTCTTT
>TRBD2|TRBJ2-5|TRBV7-3|.
CASSLTKSSGYQETQYF
TGTGCCAGCAGCTTAACGAAGTCTAGCGGTTACCAAGAGACCCAGTACTTC
>.|TRBJ1-3|TRBV5-4|few
CASSSFGNTIYF
TGTGCCAGCAGCTCGTTCGGAAACACCATATATTTT
>.|TRBJ2-2|TRBV2|.
CASKTGNTGELFF
TGTGCCAGCAAGACAGGGAACACCGGGGAGCTGTTTTTT
>TRBD2|TRBJ2-2|TRBV28|few
CASNPSGRDTGELFF
TGTGCCAGCAACCCTAGCGGGAGAGACACCGGGGAGCTGTTTTTT
>.|TRBJ2-6|TRBV5-1|.
CASSSPLTGANVLTF
TGCGCCAGCAGCTCCCCCCTAACCGGGGCCAACGTCCTGACTTTC
>TRBD1|TRBJ2-2|TRBV5-4|.
CASSSGQGGSTGELFF
TGTGCCAGCAGCTCTGGACAGGGCGGAAGCACCGGGGAGCTGTTTTTT
>.|TRBJ1-3|TRBV5-5|once
CASSLPGHLAGNTIYF
TGTGCCAGCAGCTTACCGGGACATTTGGCAGGAAACACCATATATTTT
>TRBD1|TRBJ2-2|TRBV6-5|.
CASRTGGTGELFF
TGTGCCAGCAGAACAGGGGGCACCGGGGAGCTGTTTTTT
>.|TRBJ1-2|TRBV6-6|.
CASSYRTRGSSYTF
TGTGCCAGCAGTTACCGCACCAGGGGCTCCAGCTACACCTTC
>TRBD1|TRBJ1-2|TRBV3-1/TRBV3-2|.
CASSQTLGQGNRGYTF
TGTGCCAGCAGCCAAACCCTTGGACAGGGCAACCGAGGCTACACCTTC
>TRBD1|TRBJ2-7|TRBV27|.
CASRPGTGGRYEQYF
TGTGCCAGCAGGCCCGGGACAGGGGGCCGCTACGAGCAGTACTTC
>.|TRBJ2-1|TRBV4-2|.
CASSQVAVINEQFF
TGTGCCAGCAGCCAAGTTGCAGTAATCAATGAGCAGTTCTTC
>.|TRBJ1-2|TRBV27|.
CASSFAPVSGYTF
TGTGCCAGCAGTTTCGCGCCGGTTTCTGGCTACACCTTC